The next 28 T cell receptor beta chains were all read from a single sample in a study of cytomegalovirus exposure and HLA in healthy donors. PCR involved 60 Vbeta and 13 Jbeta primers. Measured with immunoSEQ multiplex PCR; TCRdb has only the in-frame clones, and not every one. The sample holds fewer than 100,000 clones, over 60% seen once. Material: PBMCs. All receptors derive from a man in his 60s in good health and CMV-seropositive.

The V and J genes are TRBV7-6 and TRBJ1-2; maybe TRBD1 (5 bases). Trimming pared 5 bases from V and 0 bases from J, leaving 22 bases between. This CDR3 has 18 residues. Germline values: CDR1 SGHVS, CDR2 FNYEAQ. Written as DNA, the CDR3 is TGTGCCAGCAGCCTAATGGCTTATGAGGACACTGCTAACTATGGCTACACCTTC. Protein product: CASSLMAYEDTANYGYTF.

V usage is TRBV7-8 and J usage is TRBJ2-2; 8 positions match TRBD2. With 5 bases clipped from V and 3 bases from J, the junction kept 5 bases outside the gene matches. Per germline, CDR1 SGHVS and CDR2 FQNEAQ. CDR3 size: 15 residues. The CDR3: CASSPTSAYTGELFF. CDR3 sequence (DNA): TGTGCCAGCAGCCCGACTAGCGCGTACACCGGGGAGCTGTTTTTT. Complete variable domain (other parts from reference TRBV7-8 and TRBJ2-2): GAGVSQSPRYKVAKRGQDVALRCDPISGHVSLFWYQQALGQGPEFLTYFQNEAQLDKSGLPSDRFFAERPEGSVSTLKIQRTQQEDSAVYLCASSPTSAYTGELFFGEGSRLTVL.

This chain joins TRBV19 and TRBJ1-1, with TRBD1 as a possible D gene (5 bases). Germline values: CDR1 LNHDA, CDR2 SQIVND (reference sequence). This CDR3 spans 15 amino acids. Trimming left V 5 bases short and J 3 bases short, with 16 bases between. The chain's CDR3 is CASSARRGKYTEAFF. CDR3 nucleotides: TGTGCCAGTAGTGCCCGGAGGGGAAAGTACACTGAAGCTTTCTTT.

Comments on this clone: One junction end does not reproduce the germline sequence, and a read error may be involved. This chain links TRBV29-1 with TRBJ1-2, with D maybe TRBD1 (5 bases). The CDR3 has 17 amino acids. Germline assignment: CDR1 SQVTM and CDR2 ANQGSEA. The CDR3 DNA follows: TGCAGCGTCGAAGGGACGACCGGGACGGGGGACCGCTATGGCTACACCTTC. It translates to CSVEGTTGTGDRYGYTF.

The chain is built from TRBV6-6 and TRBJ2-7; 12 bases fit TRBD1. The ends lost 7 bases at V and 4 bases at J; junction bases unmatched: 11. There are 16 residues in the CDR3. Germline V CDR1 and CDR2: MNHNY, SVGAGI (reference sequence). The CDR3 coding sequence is TGTGCCAGCAAATGGACCCTGGGACAGGGGGCGTACGAGCAGTACTTC. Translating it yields CASKWTLGQGAYEQYF.

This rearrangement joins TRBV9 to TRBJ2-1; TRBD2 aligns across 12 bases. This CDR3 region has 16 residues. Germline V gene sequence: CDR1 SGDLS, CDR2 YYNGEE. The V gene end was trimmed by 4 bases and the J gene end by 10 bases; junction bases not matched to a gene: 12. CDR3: CASSPRASGGAREQFF. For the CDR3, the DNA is TGTGCCAGCAGCCCCCGGGCTAGCGGGGGGGCACGAGAGCAGTTCTTC.

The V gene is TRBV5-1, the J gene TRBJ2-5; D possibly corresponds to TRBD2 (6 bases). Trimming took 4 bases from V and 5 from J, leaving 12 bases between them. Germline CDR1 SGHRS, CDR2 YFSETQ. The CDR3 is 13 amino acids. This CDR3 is CASSAGISETQYF. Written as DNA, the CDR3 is TGCGCCAGCAGCGCGGGAATCTCGGAGACCCAGTACTTC.

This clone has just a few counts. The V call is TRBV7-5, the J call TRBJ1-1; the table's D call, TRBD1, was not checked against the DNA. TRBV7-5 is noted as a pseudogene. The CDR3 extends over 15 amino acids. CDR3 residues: CASSLQTGLNTEAFF. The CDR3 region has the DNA TGTGCCAGCAGCCTCCAGACAGGGTTGAACACTGAAGCTTTCTTT.

The CDR3 spells CASSLRGSANTGELFF. The DNA for the CDR3 is TGTGCCAGCAGCTTGCGGGGGAGCGCGAACACCGGGGAGCTGTTTTTT. The chain couples TRBV7-3 to TRBJ2-2, with 7 nucleotides matching TRBD2. The germline gives CDR1 SGHTA, CDR2 FQGTGA. This CDR3 region has 16 residues. After removal of 3 bases from V and 0 bases from J, the junction contained 4 bases not matched to a gene.

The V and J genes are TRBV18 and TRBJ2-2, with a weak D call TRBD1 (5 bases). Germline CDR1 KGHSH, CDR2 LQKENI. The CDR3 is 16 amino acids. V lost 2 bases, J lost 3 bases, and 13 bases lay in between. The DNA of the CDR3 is TGTGCCAGCTCACCAAAAAGGGGATGGGACACCGGGGAGCTGTTTTTT. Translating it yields CASSPKRGWDTGELFF.

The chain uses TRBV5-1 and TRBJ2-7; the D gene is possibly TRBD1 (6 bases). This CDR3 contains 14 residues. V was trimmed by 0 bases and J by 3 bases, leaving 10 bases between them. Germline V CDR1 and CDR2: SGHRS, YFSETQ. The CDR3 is CASSLGDTYYEQYF. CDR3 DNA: TGCGCCAGCAGCTTGGGGGACACCTACTACGAGCAGTACTTC.

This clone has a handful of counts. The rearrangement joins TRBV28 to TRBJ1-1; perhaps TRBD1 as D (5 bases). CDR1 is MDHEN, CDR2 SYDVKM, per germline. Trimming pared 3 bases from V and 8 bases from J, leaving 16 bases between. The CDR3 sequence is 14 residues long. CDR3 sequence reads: CASSFQGFSDEAFF. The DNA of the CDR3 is TGTGCCAGCAGTTTCCAGGGCTTCAGCGACGAAGCTTTCTTT.

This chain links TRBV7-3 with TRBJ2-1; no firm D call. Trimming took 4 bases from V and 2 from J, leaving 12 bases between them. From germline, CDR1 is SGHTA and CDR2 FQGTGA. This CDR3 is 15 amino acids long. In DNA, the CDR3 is TGTGCCAGCAGCTCTCTTCCCGAGCCCTACAATGAGCAGTTCTTC. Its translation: CASSSLPEPYNEQFF.

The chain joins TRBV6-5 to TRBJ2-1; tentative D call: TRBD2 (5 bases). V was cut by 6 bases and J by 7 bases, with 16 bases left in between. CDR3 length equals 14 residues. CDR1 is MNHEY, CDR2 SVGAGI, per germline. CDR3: CASRLLVDGNEQFF. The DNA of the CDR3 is TGTGCCAGCAGGCTACTAGTTGACGGAAATGAGCAGTTCTTC.

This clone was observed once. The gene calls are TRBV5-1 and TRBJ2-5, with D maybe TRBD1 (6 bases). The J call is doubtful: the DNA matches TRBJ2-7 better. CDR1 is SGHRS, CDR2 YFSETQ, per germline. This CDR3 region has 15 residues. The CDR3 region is CASRVNQNTGSEQYF. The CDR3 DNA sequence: TGCGCCAGCCGAGTTAACCAGAATACAGGGTCCGAGCAGTACTTC.

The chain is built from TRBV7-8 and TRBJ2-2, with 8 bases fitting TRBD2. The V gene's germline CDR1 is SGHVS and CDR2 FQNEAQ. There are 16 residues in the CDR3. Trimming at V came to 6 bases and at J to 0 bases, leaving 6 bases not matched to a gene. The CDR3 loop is CASSSEAGANTGELFF. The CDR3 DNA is TGTGCCAGCAGTTCAGAAGCGGGGGCGAACACCGGGGAGCTGTTTTTT.

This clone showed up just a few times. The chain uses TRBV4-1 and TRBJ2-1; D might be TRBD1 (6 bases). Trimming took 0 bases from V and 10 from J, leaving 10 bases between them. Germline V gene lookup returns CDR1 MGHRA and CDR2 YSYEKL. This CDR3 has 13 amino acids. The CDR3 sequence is CASSQDRQGEQFF. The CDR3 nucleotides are TGCGCCAGCAGCCAAGACAGGCAGGGGGAGCAGTTCTTC.

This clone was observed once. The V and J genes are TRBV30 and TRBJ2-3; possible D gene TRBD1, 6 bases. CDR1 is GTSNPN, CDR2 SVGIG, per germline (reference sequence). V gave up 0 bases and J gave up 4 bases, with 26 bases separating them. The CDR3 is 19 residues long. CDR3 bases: TGTGCCTGGAGTGTAAGGGCCGAGAGAGGGGGACCCGACCCAGATACGCAGTATTTT. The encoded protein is CAWSVRAERGGPDPDTQYF.

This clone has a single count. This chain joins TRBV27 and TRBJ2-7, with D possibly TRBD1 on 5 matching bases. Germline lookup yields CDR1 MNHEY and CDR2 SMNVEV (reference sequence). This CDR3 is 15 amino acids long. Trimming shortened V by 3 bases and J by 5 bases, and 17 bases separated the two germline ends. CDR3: CASSFSQAGKNEQYF. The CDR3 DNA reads TGTGCCAGCAGTTTTTCCCAGGCAGGGAAGAACGAGCAGTACTTC.

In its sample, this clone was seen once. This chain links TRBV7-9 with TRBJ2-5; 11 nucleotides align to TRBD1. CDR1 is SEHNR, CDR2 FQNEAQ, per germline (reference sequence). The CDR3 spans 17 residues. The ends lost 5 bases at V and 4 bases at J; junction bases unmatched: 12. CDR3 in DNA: TGTGCCAGCAGCGAGAGGTCCGGACAGGGGGCCCTAGAGACCCAGTACTTC. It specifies CASSERSGQGALETQYF.

CDR3 DNA sequence: TGCGCCAGCAGCCCTGGACTAGCGGGGGCGCACTACGAGCAGTACTTC. This encodes CASSPGLAGAHYEQYF. The chain uses TRBV5-1 and TRBJ2-7; TRBD2 aligns across 13 bases. The germline V gene encodes CDR1 SGHRS and CDR2 YFSETQ. The junction had 7 bases not matched to a gene; V was cut back by 4 bases and J by 3 bases. The CDR3 runs 16 residues. Filled out from reference TRBV5-1 and TRBJ2-7, the complete variable domain reads KAGVTQTPRYLIKTRGQQVTLSCSPISGHRSVSWYQQTPGQGLQFLFEYFSETQRNKGNFPGRFSGRQFSNSRSEMNVSTLELGDSALYLCASSPGLAGAHYEQYFGPGTRLTVT.

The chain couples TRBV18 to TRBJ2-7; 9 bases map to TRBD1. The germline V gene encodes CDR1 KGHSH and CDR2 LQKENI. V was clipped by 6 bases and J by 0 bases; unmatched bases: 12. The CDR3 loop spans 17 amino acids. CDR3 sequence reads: CASSPQGTGPLSYEQYF. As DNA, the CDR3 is TGTGCCAGCTCCCCCCAGGGGACAGGGCCCCTCTCCTACGAGCAGTACTTC.

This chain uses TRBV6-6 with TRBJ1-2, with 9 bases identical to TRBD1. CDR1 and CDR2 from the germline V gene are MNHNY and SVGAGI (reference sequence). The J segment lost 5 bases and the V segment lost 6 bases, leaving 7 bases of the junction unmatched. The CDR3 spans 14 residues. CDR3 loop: CASREQGAQYGYTF. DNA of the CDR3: TGTGCCAGCAGAGAACAGGGGGCGCAATATGGCTACACCTTC.

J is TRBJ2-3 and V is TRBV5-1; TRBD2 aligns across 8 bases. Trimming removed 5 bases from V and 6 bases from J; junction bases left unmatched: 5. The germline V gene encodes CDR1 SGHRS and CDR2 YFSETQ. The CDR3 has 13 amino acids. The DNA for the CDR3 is TGCGCCAGCAGAGTAGCGGGGAGGGATACGCAGTATTTT. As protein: CASRVAGRDTQYF. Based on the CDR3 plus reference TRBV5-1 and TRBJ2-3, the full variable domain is KAGVTQTPRYLIKTRGQQVTLSCSPISGHRSVSWYQQTPGQGLQFLFEYFSETQRNKGNFPGRFSGRQFSNSRSEMNVSTLELGDSALYLCASRVAGRDTQYFGPGTRLTVL.

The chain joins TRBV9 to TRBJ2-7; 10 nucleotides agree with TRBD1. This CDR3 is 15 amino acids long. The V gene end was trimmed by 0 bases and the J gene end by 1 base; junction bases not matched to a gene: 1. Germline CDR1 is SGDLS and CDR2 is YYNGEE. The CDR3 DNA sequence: TGTGCCAGCAGCGTAGGGACAGGGGGTTCCTACGAGCAGTACTTC. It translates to CASSVGTGGSYEQYF.

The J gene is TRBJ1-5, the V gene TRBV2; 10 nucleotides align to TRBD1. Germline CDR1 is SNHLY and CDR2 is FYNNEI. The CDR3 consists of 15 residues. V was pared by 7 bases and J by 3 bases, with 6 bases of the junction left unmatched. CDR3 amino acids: CASTAGTGVNQPQHF. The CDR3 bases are TGTGCCAGCACCGCGGGGACAGGGGTCAATCAGCCCCAGCATTTT.

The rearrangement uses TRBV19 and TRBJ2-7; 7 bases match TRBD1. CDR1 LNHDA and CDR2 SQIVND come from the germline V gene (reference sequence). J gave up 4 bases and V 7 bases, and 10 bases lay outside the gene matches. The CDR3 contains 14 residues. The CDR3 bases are TGTGCCAGTACTCCATCGACAGGGTCGTACGAGCAGTACTTC. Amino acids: CASTPSTGSYEQYF. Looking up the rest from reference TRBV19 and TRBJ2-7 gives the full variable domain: DGGITQSPKYLFRKEGQNVTLSCEQNLNHDAMYWYRQDPGQGLRLIYYSQIVNDFQKGDIAEGYSVSREKKESFPLTVTSAQKNPTAFYLCASTPSTGSYEQYFGPGTRLTVT.

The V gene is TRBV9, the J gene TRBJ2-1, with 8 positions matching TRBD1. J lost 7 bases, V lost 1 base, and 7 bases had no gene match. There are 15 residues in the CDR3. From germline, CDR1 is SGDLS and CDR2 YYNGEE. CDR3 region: CASSVSQGAPNEQFF. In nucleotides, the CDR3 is TGTGCCAGCAGCGTATCTCAGGGGGCGCCGAATGAGCAGTTCTTC. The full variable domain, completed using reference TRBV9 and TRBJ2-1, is DSGVTQTPKHLITATGQRVTLRCSPRSGDLSVYWYQQSLDQGLQFLIQYYNGEERAKGNILERFSAQQFPDLHSELNLSSLELGDSALYFCASSVSQGAPNEQFFGPGTRLTVL.